The clone carrying this TCR beta chain was counted a few times. Profiling relied on immunoSEQ multiplex PCR, and the TCRdb table lists in-frame clones only, not all of them. The data contain 450,000 to 650,000 clones, more than 75% of them singletons. V lost 3 bases and J lost 2, with 18 bases in between. Germline-derived CDR1 and CDR2 are SGDLS and YYNGEE. This CDR3 contains 16 residues. The data belong to a study of shared T cell receptors in the human thymus. These data were also filed under a second study, of human thymus T cells. That paper adds: Corrective heart surgery yielded resections, and these provided the thymus tissue.

This sequence was found in a boy younger than two with a congenital heart defect. V is TRBV9 and J is TRBJ2-7, with a possible D match to TRBD2 (5 bases). The source material was thymocytes. In nucleotides, the CDR3 is TGTGCCAGCAGCGCCCCACCGGCGGGTGAGACCTACGAGCAGTACTTC. It encodes CASSAPPAGETYEQYF.